Below are 19 T cell receptor beta chains sequenced from a single sample in a study of identical twins. MiXCR, run by TCRdb on the 5' RACE reads, gives a single entry per CDR3 protein. The table shows hundreds of thousands of distinct CDR3 sequences, with around 12% occurring only once. This same sample was also taken into another study, of yellow fever vaccine responses in identical twins.

Sequenced material: PBMCs. The receptors come from a woman aged 18-35 years in good health.

This clonotype has a count of ten or more. This chain connects TRBV3-1 to TRBJ2-1; D gene ambiguous. CDR1 LGHDT and CDR2 YNNKEL come from the germline V gene (reference sequence). The CDR3 has 13 residues. Trimming took 5 bases from V and 2 from J, leaving 7 bases between them. The CDR3 nucleotides read TGTGCCAGCAGCGAAGGGCCCTACAATGAGCAGTTCTTC. Residues: CASSEGPYNEQFF.

V gene TRBV18 combines with J gene TRBJ2-2, with 9 positions matching TRBD2. The germline CDR1 and CDR2 sequences are KGHSH and LQKENI. The CDR3 runs 17 residues. V gave up 0 bases and J gave up 7 bases; unmatched junction bases: 9. The CDR3: CASSPPNQRGAGGELFF. In DNA, the CDR3 is TGTGCCAGCTCACCACCGAACCAGCGGGGGGCCGGCGGGGAGCTGTTTTTT.

This chain uses TRBV28 with TRBJ2-1, with D tentatively TRBD1 (8 bases). Deletions cut 7 bases from V and 2 bases from J, with 15 bases between. The CDR3 is 15 residues long. Germline CDR1 and CDR2: MDHEN and SYDVKM. In DNA form, the CDR3 reads TGTGCCAGCAAAACAGGGGGGGGAGCCTACAATGAGCAGTTCTTC. This sequence encodes CASKTGGGAYNEQFF.

V usage is TRBV29-1 and J usage is TRBJ1-3; D gene ambiguous. The length of the CDR3 is 16 residues. CDR1 is SQVTM, CDR2 ANQGSEA, per germline. V was pared by 4 bases and J by 3 bases, with 19 bases between. In nucleotides, the CDR3 is TGCAGCGTTGCGGTGGAGAAGGAATATGGTGGAAACACCATATATTTT. Translated: CSVAVEKEYGGNTIYF.

V and J are TRBV20-1 and TRBJ2-1; D is perhaps TRBD2 (5 bases). CDR3 length: 15 amino acids. CDR1 and CDR2 from the germline V gene are DFQATT and SNEGSKA (reference sequence). V lost 0 bases to trimming and J lost 3 bases, with 12 bases between them. This chain's CDR3 is CSARDPGEHYNEQFF. CDR3 coding DNA: TGCAGTGCTAGAGATCCCGGGGAACACTACAATGAGCAGTTCTTC.

This chain joins TRBV6-5 and TRBJ1-1, with D tentatively TRBD1 (5 bases). The V gene lost 0 bases and the J gene lost 10 bases, with 18 bases spanning the gap. In germline, CDR1 is MNHEY, CDR2 SVGAGI. The CDR3 has 15 amino acids. The CDR3 region is CASSYSGEVGKGAFF. In nucleotides, the CDR3 is TGTGCCAGCAGTTACTCAGGGGAGGTGGGGAAGGGAGCTTTCTTT.

The gene calls are TRBV27 and TRBJ1-6; the match to TRBD1 covers 8 bases. CDR3 length: 14 amino acids. Germline CDR1 is MNHEY and CDR2 is SMNVEV (reference sequence). After removal of 3 bases from V and 10 bases from J, the junction contained 5 bases not matched to a gene. The CDR3 loop is CASSLDRVGSPLHF. Here the CDR3 DNA reads TGTGCCAGCAGTTTGGACAGGGTGGGCTCACCCCTCCACTTT.

A few counts support this clonotype. The V and J genes are TRBV15 and TRBJ2-5, with TRBD1 matching over 7 bases. This CDR3 has 16 amino acids. Trimming cost V 4 bases and J 4 bases; bases outside gene matches: 12. Germline assignment: CDR1 LNHNV and CDR2 YYDKDF (reference sequence). The CDR3 DNA reads TGTGCCACCAGCAACAATCGGGACAGTCTTACAGAGACCCAGTACTTC. It specifies CATSNNRDSLTETQYF.

The gene calls are TRBV2 and TRBJ2-1; D is unresolved. Trimming shortened V by 7 bases and J by 3 bases, and 13 bases separated the two germline ends. This CDR3 is built from 14 residues. The germline V gene has CDR1 SNHLY and CDR2 FYNNEI. This chain's CDR3 is CASTPADLYNEQFF. CDR3 bases: TGTGCCAGCACACCGGCGGACCTCTACAATGAGCAGTTCTTC.

The chain has TRBV11-3 and TRBJ2-2; D call uncertain. Trimming took off 5 bases at V and 3 bases at J, with 13 bases between the two ends. Germline V lookup: CDR1 SGHNT, CDR2 YENEEA. This CDR3 region has 15 residues. The CDR3 loop is CASSPGPRDTGELFF. DNA for the CDR3: TGTGCCAGCAGCCCTGGCCCCCGAGACACCGGGGAGCTGTTTTTT.

The chain links TRBV10-2 to TRBJ2-2, with D perhaps matching TRBD1 or TRBD2 (5 bases each). V lost 0 bases, J lost 5 bases, and 10 bases lay in between. The CDR3 runs to 15 residues. Germline assignment: CDR1 WSHSY and CDR2 SAAADI. The CDR3 region is CASSESRGETGELFF. CDR3 DNA sequence: TGCGCCAGCAGTGAGTCGAGGGGAGAAACCGGGGAGCTGTTTTTT.

This clonotype was counted a few times. The chain links TRBV10-3 to TRBJ2-5; the D gene is possibly TRBD2 (5 bases). V lost 6 bases, J lost 2 bases, and 13 bases lay in between. The CDR3 loop spans 14 amino acids. In germline, CDR1 is ENHRY, CDR2 SYGVKD. DNA for the CDR3: TGTGCCATCAGGCGGGCGGCGTCTCAAGAGACCCAGTACTTC. Its protein is CAIRRAASQETQYF.

This clonotype was seen repeatedly, ten times or more. CDR3 loop: CASSFEGPDTEAFF. The CDR3 bases are TGTGCCAGCAGTTTTGAGGGACCTGATACTGAAGCTTTCTTT. The rearrangement uses TRBV12-3 or TRBV12-4 and TRBJ1-1, with D tentatively TRBD1 (5 bases). The germline V and J ends were trimmed by 3 bases and 5 bases, with 13 bases remaining between them. This CDR3 spans 14 amino acids.

The rearrangement uses TRBV6-1 and TRBJ2-4, with unresolved D. Trimming shortened V by 0 bases and J by 1 base, and 10 bases separated the two germline ends. Germline loops: CDR1 MNHNS, CDR2 SASEGT. This CDR3 is built from 16 residues. Here the CDR3 reads CASSEAVSEAKNIQYF. The CDR3 bases are TGTGCCAGCAGTGAAGCGGTGTCCGAGGCCAAAAACATTCAGTACTTC.

This clonotype was recorded a few times. The chain carries TRBV4-1 and TRBJ1-6; tentative D call: TRBD1 (5 bases). The CDR3 runs 15 residues. Trimming took off 0 bases at V and 7 bases at J, with 10 bases between the two ends. CDR1 MGHRA and CDR2 YSYEKL come from the germline V gene. CDR3 sequence: CASSQEPGVNSPLHF. DNA for the CDR3: TGCGCCAGCAGCCAAGAACCGGGGGTAAATTCACCCCTCCACTTT.

There are a few counts of this clonotype. The V gene is TRBV5-1, the J gene TRBJ2-3; the D gene is possibly TRBD2 (6 bases). The CDR3 contains 16 residues. V lost 4 bases, J lost 0 bases, and 15 bases lay in between. Looked up from germline, CDR1 is SGHRS and CDR2 is YFSETQ. CDR3 protein: CASSPGGKPSTDTQYF. The DNA for the CDR3 is TGCGCCAGCAGCCCCGGGGGAAAACCTAGCACAGATACGCAGTATTTT. Combining the CDR3 with reference TRBV5-1 and TRBJ2-3 gives the whole variable domain KAGVTQTPRYLIKTRGQQVTLSCSPISGHRSVSWYQQTPGQGLQFLFEYFSETQRNKGNFPGRFSGRQFSNSRSEMNVSTLELGDSALYLCASSPGGKPSTDTQYFGPGTRLTVL.

The chain links TRBV5-1 to TRBJ2-3; 7 nucleotides agree with TRBD1. CDR3 length: 15 residues. V gave up 4 bases and J gave up 3 bases; unmatched junction bases: 8. The germline V gene encodes CDR1 SGHRS and CDR2 YFSETQ. The CDR3 nucleotides read TGCGCCAGCAGCGTACAGGGGAGTCATACAGATACGCAGTATTTT. Translating gives CASSVQGSHTDTQYF.

The rearrangement uses TRBV4-1 and TRBJ2-3; no clear D gene. V lost 10 bases to trimming and J lost 6 bases, with 14 bases between them. The CDR3 is made up of 12 amino acids. Germline V gives CDR1 MGHRA, CDR2 YSYEKL. CDR3 sequence: CATSDDVDTQYF. The CDR3, as DNA: TGCGCCACATCAGATGATGTGGATACGCAGTATTTT.

This clonotype was counted between two and nine times. This chain connects TRBV5-6 to TRBJ2-1, with 8 bases fitting TRBD2. J was trimmed by 8 bases and V by 4 bases; bases with no gene match: 5. The CDR3 length is 13 residues. Germline V gene data show CDR1 as SGHDT and CDR2 as YYEEEE. The CDR3 nucleotides are TGTGCCAGCAGCCCGGGAGGGGGGCATGAGCAGTTCTTC. It translates to CASSPGGGHEQFF.